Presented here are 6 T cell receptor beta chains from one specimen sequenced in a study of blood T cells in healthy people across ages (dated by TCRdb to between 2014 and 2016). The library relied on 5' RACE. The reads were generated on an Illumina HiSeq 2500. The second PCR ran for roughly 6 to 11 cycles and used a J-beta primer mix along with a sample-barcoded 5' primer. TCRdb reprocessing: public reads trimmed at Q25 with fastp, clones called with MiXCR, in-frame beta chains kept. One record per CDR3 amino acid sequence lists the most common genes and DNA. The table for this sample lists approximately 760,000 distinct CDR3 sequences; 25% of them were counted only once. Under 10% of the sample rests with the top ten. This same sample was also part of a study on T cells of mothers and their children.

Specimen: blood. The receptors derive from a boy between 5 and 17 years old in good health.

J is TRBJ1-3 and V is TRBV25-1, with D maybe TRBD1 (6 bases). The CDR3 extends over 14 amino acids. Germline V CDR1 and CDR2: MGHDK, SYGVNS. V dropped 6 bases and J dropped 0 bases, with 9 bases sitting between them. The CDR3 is CASRRDNSGNTIYF. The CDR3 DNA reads TGTGCCAGCAGACGGGACAACTCTGGAAACACCATATATTTT.

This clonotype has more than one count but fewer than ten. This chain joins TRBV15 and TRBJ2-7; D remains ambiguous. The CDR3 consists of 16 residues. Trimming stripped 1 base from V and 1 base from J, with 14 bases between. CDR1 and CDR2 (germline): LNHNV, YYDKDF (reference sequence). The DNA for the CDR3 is TGTGCCACCAGCAGAGGTGGTGGCTTGGGGTCCTACGAGCAGTACTTC. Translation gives CATSRGGGLGSYEQYF. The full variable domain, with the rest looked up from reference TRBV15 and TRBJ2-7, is DAMVIQNPRYQVTQFGKPVTLSCSQTLNHNVMYWYQQKSSQAPKLLFHYYDKDFNNEADTPDNFQSRRPNTSFCFLDIRSPGLGDTAMYLCATSRGGGLGSYEQYFGPGTRLTVT.

The CDR3 sequence: CASRPTGLLGDTQYF. The CDR3, as DNA: TGTGCCAGCAGGCCTACCGGTCTTCTAGGAGATACGCAGTATTTT. V usage is TRBV6-2 or TRBV6-3 and J usage is TRBJ2-3; unclear D gene. Germline V gene sequence: CDR1 MNHEY, CDR2 SVGEGT. V was cut by 6 bases and J by 5 bases, with 18 bases left in between. This CDR3 spans 15 amino acids.

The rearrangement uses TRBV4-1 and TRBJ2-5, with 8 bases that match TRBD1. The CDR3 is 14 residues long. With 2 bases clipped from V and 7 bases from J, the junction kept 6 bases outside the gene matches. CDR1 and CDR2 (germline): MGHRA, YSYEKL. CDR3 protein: CASSQMTGDGTQYF. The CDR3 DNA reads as TGCGCCAGCAGCCAAATGACAGGGGACGGGACCCAGTACTTC.

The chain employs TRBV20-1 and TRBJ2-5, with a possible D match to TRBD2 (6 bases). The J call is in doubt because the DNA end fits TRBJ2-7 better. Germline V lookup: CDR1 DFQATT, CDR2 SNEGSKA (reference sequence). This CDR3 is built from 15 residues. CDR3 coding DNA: TGCAGTGCTAGACCTAGCGACCGAGGGTTGTACGAGCAGTACTTC. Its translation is CSARPSDRGLYEQYF.

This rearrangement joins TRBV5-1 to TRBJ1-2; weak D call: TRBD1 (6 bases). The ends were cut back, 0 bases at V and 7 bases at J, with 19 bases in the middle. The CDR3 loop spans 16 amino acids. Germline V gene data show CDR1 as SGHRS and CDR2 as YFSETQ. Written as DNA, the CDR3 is TGCGCCAGCAGCTTGGAGGGGGACACCCGATATGGTGGCTACACCTTC. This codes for CASSLEGDTRYGGYTF.